The 20 T cell receptor beta chains below come from one sample, sequenced in a study of OX40 agonist ivuxolimab in advanced cancers. Method: immunoSEQ multiplex PCR; TCRdb's copy keeps in-frame clones and lacks some. Altogether 70,000 to 80,000 clones are present, around 89% being singletons, with the ten largest covering about 1%. Material: CD4+ or CD8+ T cells sorted from blood, obtained in a trial of the OX40 agonist ivuxolimab. The receptors come from an adult with an advanced solid tumor such as melanoma, head and neck, liver or kidney cancer.

The table lists this clone with a count of one. The chain carries TRBV7-9 and TRBJ2-1; D perhaps matches TRBD2 (5 bases). V lost 2 bases, J lost 7 bases, and 15 bases lay in between. This CDR3 region has 15 residues. From germline, CDR1 is SEHNR and CDR2 FQNEAQ (reference sequence). For the CDR3, the DNA is TGTGCCAGCAGCTTACTAGCCACGCTTACGAATGAGCAGTTCTTC. It codes for CASSLLATLTNEQFF.

The chain couples TRBV15 to TRBJ1-4; no clear D. The CDR3 spans 13 residues. Trimming removed 0 bases at V and 10 bases at J, with 9 bases between. CDR1 and CDR2 from the germline V gene are LNHNV and YYDKDF (reference sequence). CDR3 amino acids: CATSRDRGGKLFF. CDR3 in DNA: TGTGCCACCAGCAGAGATCGAGGTGGAAAACTGTTTTTT.

The chain joins TRBV5-4 to TRBJ2-2; D not certain. The CDR3 totals 15 residues. Between the trimmed V and J ends, which lost 4 bases and 1 base, there was a span of 11 bases. Germline V gene sequence: CDR1 SGHNT, CDR2 YYREEE (reference sequence). CDR3 amino acids: CASSPPGLNTGELFF. CDR3 sequence (DNA): TGTGCCAGCAGCCCTCCGGGCTTGAACACCGGGGAGCTGTTTTTT.

The J gene is TRBJ2-1, the V gene TRBV11-2; D call uncertain. The germline V and J ends were trimmed by 3 bases and 13 bases, with 13 bases remaining between them. Germline V gene lookup returns CDR1 SGHAT and CDR2 FQNNGV. CDR3 length: 12 amino acids. The CDR3 sequence: CASSLTGIIQFF. The DNA of the CDR3 is TGTGCCAGCAGCTTGACTGGAATTATACAGTTCTTC.

The chain recombines TRBV5-6 with TRBJ2-7, with 8 bases matching TRBD2. After removal of 3 bases from V and 0 bases from J, the junction contained 2 bases not matched to a gene. CDR1 is SGHDT, CDR2 YYEEEE, per germline. The CDR3 spans 14 residues. The CDR3 loop is CASSSSGGSYEQYF. The CDR3 DNA follows: TGTGCCAGCAGCTCAAGCGGGGGCTCCTACGAGCAGTACTTC.

The J gene is TRBJ2-4, the V gene TRBV19, with 8 bases matching TRBD1. Germline loops: CDR1 LNHDA, CDR2 SQIVND (reference sequence). The CDR3 totals 12 residues. The J segment lost 16 bases and the V segment lost 4 bases, leaving 9 bases of the junction unmatched. CDR3 residues: CASSKDRVTVYF. The CDR3 DNA reads as TGTGCCAGTAGTAAGGACAGGGTGACTGTTTACTTC.

The CDR3 DNA is TGTGCCAGCAGTTACCTTAGGGCAGGATCCTACAATGAGCAGTTCTTC. Its translation: CASSYLRAGSYNEQFF. The J gene is TRBJ2-1, the V gene TRBV28, with D uncertain. This CDR3 comprises 16 residues. The germline gives CDR1 MDHEN, CDR2 SYDVKM. Trimming removed 4 bases from V and 1 base from J, with 14 bases in between. Looking up the rest from reference TRBV28 and TRBJ2-1 gives the full variable domain: DVKVTQSSRYLVKRTGEKVFLECVQDMDHENMFWYRQDPGLGLRLIYFSYDVKMKEKGDIPEGYSVSREKKERFSLILESASTNQTSMYLCASSYLRAGSYNEQFFGPGTRLTVL.

This clone has only one observation. As DNA, the CDR3 is TGTGCCAGCAGTCTACAGGGGTTGTCAGATACGCAGTATTTT. Translating gives CASSLQGLSDTQYF. This sequence joins TRBV2 and TRBJ2-3; TRBD1 agrees at 7 bases. CDR3 length: 14 residues. Germline V CDR1 and CDR2: SNHLY, FYNNEI. The J segment lost 4 bases and the V segment lost 5 bases, leaving 6 bases of the junction unmatched.

The V call is TRBV28, the J call TRBJ2-7; 9 bases are a match to TRBD1. The CDR3 runs to 13 residues. Germline V gene data show CDR1 as MDHEN and CDR2 as SYDVKM. Losses at the gene ends were 8 bases for V and 6 bases for J; bases not matched to a gene: 8. Here the CDR3 reads CASFDRGKVEQYF. The CDR3 bases are TGTGCCAGCTTCGACAGGGGGAAGGTCGAGCAGTACTTC. The complete variable domain, with remaining parts taken from reference TRBV28 and TRBJ2-7, reads DVKVTQSSRYLVKRTGEKVFLECVQDMDHENMFWYRQDPGLGLRLIYFSYDVKMKEKGDIPEGYSVSREKKERFSLILESASTNQTSMYLCASFDRGKVEQYFGPGTRLTVT.

The chain uses TRBV19 and TRBJ2-1; 8 bases match TRBD1. After removal of 5 bases from V and 5 bases from J, the junction contained 8 bases not matched to a gene. This CDR3 contains 15 residues. The germline V gene has CDR1 LNHDA and CDR2 SQIVND (reference sequence). The CDR3 region is CASSPRQGFHNEQFF. DNA for the CDR3: TGTGCCAGTAGTCCCCGACAGGGGTTCCACAATGAGCAGTTCTTC.

The J gene is TRBJ1-5, the V gene TRBV28; D possibly corresponds to TRBD1 (6 bases). Trimming took off 10 bases at V and 6 bases at J, with 16 bases between the two ends. Looked up from germline, CDR1 is MDHEN and CDR2 is SYDVKM. CDR3 size: 13 residues. This chain's CDR3 is CATVGQGGQPQHF. For the CDR3, the DNA is TGTGCCACCGTGGGACAAGGTGGTCAGCCCCAGCATTTT.

This clone was observed once. V usage is TRBV5-1 and J usage is TRBJ1-4; D remains unclear. The germline V gene encodes CDR1 SGHRS and CDR2 YFSETQ. The V end lost 3 bases, the J end lost 0 bases, and 15 bases lay between the germline ends. The CDR3 length is 17 residues. CDR3 loop: CASSYYSRGATNEKLFF. Written as DNA, the CDR3 is TGCGCCAGCAGCTATTACTCCCGAGGTGCAACTAATGAAAAACTGTTTTTT.

The rearrangement links TRBV15 to TRBJ1-2; 8 positions match TRBD1. The CDR3 is 15 amino acids. The germline V gene has CDR1 LNHNV and CDR2 YYDKDF (reference sequence). The J segment lost 1 base and the V segment lost 0 bases, leaving 1 base of the junction unmatched. The CDR3 reads CATSRETGDNYGYTF. Written as DNA, the CDR3 is TGTGCCACCAGCAGAGAGACAGGGGATAACTATGGCTACACCTTC.

The genes are TRBV2 and TRBJ2-2; tentatively, D is TRBD1 (5 bases). V dropped 8 bases and J dropped 1 base, with 8 bases sitting between them. Per germline, CDR1 SNHLY and CDR2 FYNNEI. The CDR3 loop spans 13 amino acids. The CDR3 reads CASLGQNTGELFF. Written as DNA, the CDR3 is TGTGCCAGCCTCGGACAGAACACCGGGGAGCTGTTTTTT. The complete variable domain, with remaining parts taken from reference TRBV2 and TRBJ2-2, reads EPEVTQTPSHQVTQMGQEVILRCVPISNHLYFYWYRQILGQKVEFLVSFYNNEISEKSEIFDDQFSVERPDGSNFTLKIRSTKLEDSAMYFCASLGQNTGELFFGEGSRLTVL.

The chain uses TRBV5-1 and TRBJ2-3; D perhaps matches TRBD1 (5 bases). Trimming removed 0 bases at V and 2 bases at J, with 7 bases between. Germline V gene lookup returns CDR1 SGHRS and CDR2 YFSETQ. CDR3 length: 14 residues. In nucleotides, the CDR3 is TGCGCCAGCAGCTTGGGGGGCGACACAGATACGCAGTATTTT. Translated: CASSLGGDTDTQYF.

The chain is built from TRBV9 and TRBJ2-1; TRBD2 agrees at 10 bases. The V and J ends lost 0 bases and 10 bases, in that order; junction bases with no gene match: 7. Germline CDR1 is SGDLS and CDR2 is YYNGEE. CDR3 length: 15 residues. The CDR3 DNA reads TGTGCCAGCAGCGTAGTCTCTAGCGGGAGAGGGGAGCAGTTCTTC. Translated: CASSVVSSGRGEQFF.

The rearrangement links TRBV5-6 to TRBJ2-2; D may correspond to TRBD1 or TRBD2 (5 bases each). With 0 bases removed from V and 6 bases from J, the gap between germline ends came to 15 bases. The CDR3 is 16 residues long. Germline CDR1 is SGHDT and CDR2 is YYEEEE. This CDR3 reads CASSLGGGARAGELFF. The CDR3 nucleotides read TGTGCCAGCAGCTTGGGAGGTGGGGCGCGGGCCGGGGAGCTGTTTTTT.

This chain links TRBV11-2 with TRBJ2-1; 10 bases agree with TRBD1. V dropped 1 base and J dropped 6; count of bases not matched to a gene: 9. Per the germline V gene, CDR1 is SGHAT and CDR2 is FQNNGV. CDR3 length equals 17 residues. The chain's CDR3 is CASSLARSWTGGNEQFF. The CDR3 DNA is TGTGCCAGCAGCTTAGCCCGAAGTTGGACAGGGGGCAATGAGCAGTTCTTC.

In this sample, this clone turned up a few times. V is TRBV19 and J is TRBJ2-4, with D hard to call. V was trimmed by 0 bases and J by 6 bases, leaving 6 bases between them. The CDR3 is made up of 13 amino acids. Germline CDR1 is LNHDA and CDR2 is SQIVND (reference sequence). CDR3 region: CASSIEWGNIQYF. DNA for the CDR3: TGTGCCAGTAGTATAGAATGGGGAAACATTCAGTACTTC.

This clone was recorded once. V and J are TRBV6-6 and TRBJ2-7, with 10 bases aligning to TRBD1. CDR1 MNHNY and CDR2 SVGAGI come from the germline V gene (reference sequence). The CDR3 sequence is 14 residues long. The V gene end was trimmed by 7 bases and the J gene end by 7 bases; junction bases not matched to a gene: 10. The CDR3: CASTKSDRGREQYF. The CDR3, as DNA: TGTGCCAGCACCAAGTCGGACAGGGGGAGGGAGCAGTACTTC.